This T cell receptor beta chain was found in a study of Ad26.COV2.S vaccination and SARS-CoV-2 variants. Treatment noted: roughly 18 received Ad26.COV2.S at low or high dose, single or two shots; roughly 5 received placebo; per-sample allocation not given. Day 63 after the first injection of vaccine or placebo was the sampling time. CDR1 SEHNR and CDR2 FQNEAQ come from the germline V gene (reference sequence). V was trimmed by 2 bases and J by 6 bases, leaving 11 bases between them. The CDR3 sequence is 13 residues long. Libraries were prepared by immunoSEQ multiplex PCR; TCRdb keeps only in-frame clonotypes and omits some of them. The profile shows 380,000 or so clones, 75% to 90% of them singletons.

This chain joins TRBV7-9 and TRBJ2-7; a weak D match, TRBD2 (6 bases). Sequenced here: peripheral blood, sampled in a trial of Ad26.COV2.S vaccine versus placebo. The sequence was obtained from a person between 18 and 59 years old who received the Ad26.COV2.S COVID-19 vaccine or a placebo. CDR3 sequence reads: CASSLPGTVEQYF. In nucleotides, the CDR3 is TGTGCCAGCAGCTTACCCGGGACTGTCGAGCAGTACTTC.